The 19 T cell receptor beta chains in this list originate from one sample, sequenced in a study of metastatic and nonmetastatic thyroid tumors. TCRdb re-called the PCR reads through MiXCR. Of about 40,000 clones listed, under 20% were seen once; the top ten hold around 13%. Every patient was untreated before thyroid surgery. The sequencing input was tumor tissue. These receptors were collected from a female donor with papillary thyroid cancer or a benign thyroid nodule (not recorded which). Some clones in this sample may be carry-over from other donors' samples.

This clone was seen only a few times. J is TRBJ2-1 and V is TRBV29-1; TRBD2 agrees at 7 bases. V trimming: 8 bases; J trimming: 6 bases; junction bases outside the gene matches: 19. This CDR3 has 16 amino acids. Germline V CDR1 and CDR2: SQVTM, ANQGSEA. In DNA, the CDR3 is TGCAGCTTAGGTGGGGGTGAAGTGTCTAGCGGCAATGAGCAGTTCTTC. Encoded protein: CSLGGGEVSSGNEQFF.

As concerns this clone: A read error may produce the germline difference seen at one junction end. The CDR3 nucleotides read TGCAGTTCAGAGCAGGGTGGTAGGGGCTGGAACACCGGGGAGCTTTTTTTT. Translation gives CSSEQGGRGWNTGELFF. The rearrangement joins TRBV20-1 to TRBJ2-2; D could derive from TRBD1 or TRBD2 (5 bases each). This CDR3 contains 17 residues. Germline V CDR1 and CDR2: DFQATT, SNEGSKA (reference sequence).

This clone was recorded only once. This may stem from a read error, because a much larger clone lies one nucleotide away. The same CDR3 can be traced to other DNA sequences in this sample. This chain connects TRBV5-4 to TRBJ1-2; D is perhaps TRBD1 (6 bases). Germline V gene sequence: CDR1 SGHNT, CDR2 YYREEE (reference sequence). CDR3 length equals 14 residues. Trimming left V 2 bases short and J 7 bases short, with 15 bases between. CDR3 nucleotide sequence: TGTGCCAGCAGCTTACAACAGGGTACTCGTGGCTACACCTTC. Its protein is CASSLQQGTRGYTF. Drawing the rest from reference TRBV5-4 and TRBJ1-2, the complete variable domain is ETGVTQSPTHLIKTRGQQVTLRCSSQSGHNTVSWYQQALGQGPQFIFQYYREEENGRGNFPPRFSGLQFPNYSSELNVNALELDDSALYLCASSLQQGTRGYTFGSGTRLTVV.

This clone was picked up many times. This chain joins TRBV13 and TRBJ1-1; D uncertain. The CDR3 length is 13 residues. Germline CDR1 PRHDT, CDR2 FYEKMQ (reference sequence). V shed 1 base and J shed 5 bases, with 8 bases lying between them. The CDR3 coding sequence is TGTGCCAGCAGCTTAGAAGGGAGAACTGAAGCTTTCTTT. Translating it yields CASSLEGRTEAFF. Supplemented by reference TRBV13 and TRBJ1-1, the full variable domain reads AAGVIQSPRHLIKEKRETATLKCYPIPRHDTVYWYQQGPGQDPQFLISFYEKMQSDKGSIPDRFSAQQFSDYHSELNMSSLELGDSALYFCASSLEGRTEAFFGQGTRLTVV.

This clone was recorded at least ten times. The genes are TRBV4-3 and TRBJ2-1; D gene ambiguous. There are 11 residues in the CDR3. The germline gives CDR1 LGHNA, CDR2 YSLEER. Trimming shortened V by 4 bases and J by 7 bases, and 5 bases separated the two germline ends. CDR3 bases: TGCGCCAGCAGCCTAGAAAATGAGCAGTTCTTC. Protein: CASSLENEQFF.

This clone was picked up many times. The V call is TRBV24-1, the J call TRBJ2-1; 10 nucleotides match TRBD1. Germline V gene lookup returns CDR1 KGHDR and CDR2 SFDVKD. CDR3 length: 15 amino acids. The V segment lost 5 bases and the J segment 2 bases; nucleotides outside the gene matches: 2. CDR3 bases: TGTGCCACCAGTGCCGGGACAGGGGCCTACAATGAGCAGTTCTTC. Its protein product is CATSAGTGAYNEQFF.

This clone was observed a handful of times. The rearrangement uses TRBV5-8 and TRBJ1-4, with 7 bases matching TRBD1. Germline assignment: CDR1 SGHTS and CDR2 YDEGEE. J gave up 8 bases and V 6 bases, and 10 bases lay outside the gene matches. CDR3 length: 14 amino acids. CDR3 sequence (DNA): TGTGCCAGCACCCTAGGGGGCCTTCGAGAAAAACTGTTTTTT. This sequence encodes CASTLGGLREKLFF.

This clone has at least ten counts. V and J are TRBV2 and TRBJ1-6; D is undetermined. Trimming took 6 bases from V and 6 from J, leaving 12 bases between them. CDR1 and CDR2 from the germline V gene are SNHLY and FYNNEI. This CDR3 is built from 14 residues. The DNA of the CDR3 is TGTGCCAGCAGCGCCCAACGGGTTAATTCACCCCTCCACTTT. Encoded protein: CASSAQRVNSPLHF.

This clone was observed at least ten times. The gene calls are TRBV7-8 and TRBJ1-1, with no clear D. The CDR3 runs to 15 residues. Trimming pared 4 bases from V and 5 bases from J, leaving 17 bases between. Germline V gene data show CDR1 as SGHVS and CDR2 as FQNEAQ. The CDR3: CASSSTFIGRTEAFF. The CDR3 DNA reads TGTGCCAGCAGCTCCACATTCATCGGGCGGACTGAAGCTTTCTTT.

In this sample, this clone turned up many times. This chain connects TRBV5-1 to TRBJ2-1; 12 bases are a match to TRBD2. The CDR3 has 15 amino acids. V gave up 2 bases and J gave up 4 bases; unmatched junction bases: 1. CDR1 and CDR2 from the germline V gene are SGHRS and YFSETQ. The CDR3 loop is CASSFTSGGYNEQFF. The CDR3 DNA sequence: TGCGCCAGCAGCTTCACTAGCGGGGGGTACAATGAGCAGTTCTTC.

The chain employs TRBV7-3 and TRBJ2-3, with a possible D match to TRBD2 (6 bases). V was shortened by 4 bases and J by 2 bases, with 19 bases between the two germline ends. The CDR3 has 17 amino acids. Per the germline V gene, CDR1 is SGHTA and CDR2 is FQGTGA. The CDR3 nucleotides read TGTGCCAGCAGCTCCTCCGGGCGGGGAGGCCTCACAGATACGCAGTATTTT. Protein product: CASSSSGRGGLTDTQYF.

This clone came up many times. The chain joins TRBV6-4 to TRBJ2-3, with D tentatively TRBD2 (6 bases). Germline CDR1 and CDR2: MRHNA and SNTAGT. The CDR3 length is 17 residues. The V end lost 4 bases, the J end lost 3 bases, and 20 bases lay between the germline ends. The CDR3 here is CASSASATGDDTDTQYF. In nucleotides, the CDR3 is TGTGCCAGCAGTGCCTCCGCAACGGGAGATGATACAGATACGCAGTATTTT.

At least ten counts were recorded for this clone. The identical CDR3 is also encoded by other nucleotide sequences in the sample. The V and J genes are TRBV10-1 and TRBJ1-1, with TRBD1 identical over 9 bases. The length of the CDR3 is 15 residues. Per the germline V gene, CDR1 is WNHNN and CDR2 is SYGVQD (reference sequence). Germline trimming cut 2 bases from V and 4 bases from J; bases unmatched to any gene: 5. The CDR3 here is CASSETGGAGTEAFF. The CDR3 nucleotides are TGCGCCAGCAGTGAGACAGGGGGCGCGGGCACTGAAGCTTTCTTT.

This clone was seen many times. The CDR3 here is CASSRPYRLGGDYNEQFF. The DNA for the CDR3 is TGTGCCAGCAGCCGGCCTTACCGTCTGGGCGGCGATTACAATGAGCAGTTCTTC. The chain carries TRBV6-2 or TRBV6-3 and TRBJ2-1; unclear D gene. The V gene's germline CDR1 is MNHEY and CDR2 SVGEGT. Trimming took 6 bases from V and 4 from J, leaving 25 bases between them. The CDR3 runs to 18 residues.

This clone was observed many times. The chain is built from TRBV11-2 and TRBJ2-7; the match to TRBD1 covers 10 bases. The V and J ends lost 5 bases and 3 bases, in that order; junction bases with no gene match: 4. This CDR3 spans 14 amino acids. CDR1 and CDR2 (germline): SGHAT, FQNNGV. CDR3 sequence (DNA): TGTGCCAGCAGCCGGGACAGGGGATACTACGAGCAGTACTTC. Its translation is CASSRDRGYYEQYF. The entire variable domain, with the rest obtained from reference TRBV11-2 and TRBJ2-7, is as follows: EAGVAQSPRYKIIEKRQSVAFWCNPISGHATLYWYQQILGQGPKLLIQFQNNGVVDDSQLPKDRFSAERLKGVDSTLKIQPAKLEDSAVYLCASSRDRGYYEQYFGPGTRLTVT.

This chain joins TRBV12-3 or TRBV12-4 and TRBJ2-1; no clear D gene. Trimming took 0 bases from V and 0 from J, leaving 15 bases between them. This CDR3 spans 18 amino acids. CDR3 region: CASSLATVPTSSYNEQFF. In DNA form, the CDR3 reads TGTGCCAGCAGTTTAGCCACAGTTCCTACCAGCTCCTACAATGAGCAGTTCTTC.

V is TRBV7-6 and J is TRBJ2-3; D perhaps matches TRBD2 (7 bases). Germline V gene data show CDR1 as SGHVS and CDR2 as FNYEAQ. The CDR3 is made up of 17 amino acids. V gave up 5 bases and J gave up 6 bases, with 24 bases separating them. CDR3 DNA: TGTGCCAGCAGCCAAGGGGGGGGGACTCCCCCCGGGGATACGCAGTATTTT. Amino acid sequence: CASSQGGGTPPGDTQYF.

This clone was counted many times. In the same sample, other DNA sequences code for this CDR3. V is TRBV20-1 and J is TRBJ2-7, with no clear D. Germline values: CDR1 DFQATT, CDR2 SNEGSKA (reference sequence). CDR3 length: 15 amino acids. Trimming pared 0 bases from V and 3 bases from J, leaving 15 bases between. CDR3 DNA sequence: TGCAGTGCTAGAGATCTCCGGGCCCGAGTCTACGAGCAGTACTTC. It translates to CSARDLRARVYEQYF.

At least ten counts were recorded for this clone. The V gene is TRBV7-3, the J gene TRBJ2-5; TRBD2 aligns across 9 bases. The V gene end was trimmed by 8 bases and the J gene end by 4 bases; junction bases not matched to a gene: 5. There are 13 residues in the CDR3. The germline V gene has CDR1 SGHTA and CDR2 FQGTGA. The CDR3 sequence: CASVVAGVETQYF. CDR3 in DNA: TGTGCCAGCGTCGTAGCGGGAGTAGAGACCCAGTACTTC.